The source of this T cell receptor (beta chain) is a study of brain T cells in children with intractable seizures. J gave up 1 base and V 3 bases, and 2 bases lay outside the gene matches. The CDR3 consists of 14 residues. Germline V gene lookup returns CDR1 LNHDA and CDR2 SQIVND (reference sequence). The time point is: blood from clinic visit 5 months post-surgery; TSC patient then seizure free. Surgery cases with the highest brain T cell transcript signatures were chosen for sequencing. The assay was immunoSEQ multiplex PCR, and TCRdb's table has in-frame clones only and misses some. This sample has about 340,000 clones, with over 90% found just once. This clone was seen once.

This TCR came from a boy younger than two with tuberous sclerosis and intractable seizures. Sequencing was performed on peripheral blood, taken approximately 5 months after surgery. The chain is built from TRBV19 and TRBJ2-7; 8 positions agree with TRBD1. The CDR3 nucleotides are TGTGCCAGTAGTATGGGGACAGGTTCCTACGAGCAGTACTTC. It is translated as CASSMGTGSYEQYF.